The 21 T cell receptor beta chains below were found in one sample sequenced in a study of control samples from healthy donors and cancer patients. Clones were read by immunoSEQ multiplex PCR, and TCRdb kept only the in-frame ones, dropping some. The profile shows more than 150,000 clones, about 93% of them singletons. The sample comprised blood. These receptors were taken from a woman aged 25 to 39 in good health.

V is TRBV4-3 and J is TRBJ1-1; 8 bases fit TRBD1. The CDR3 is 14 amino acids. Germline CDR1 is LGHNA and CDR2 is YSLEER. J gave up 7 bases and V 3 bases, and 7 bases lay outside the gene matches. The CDR3: CASSQLRDRLEAFF. The CDR3 DNA follows: TGCGCCAGCAGCCAGCTCCGGGACAGGCTTGAAGCTTTCTTT.

The chain carries TRBV19 and TRBJ1-1; no definite D call. The V gene lost 3 bases and the J gene lost 0 bases, with 8 bases spanning the gap. Germline loops: CDR1 LNHDA, CDR2 SQIVND (reference sequence). This CDR3 region has 14 residues. The CDR3: CASSMEGMNTEAFF. The DNA for the CDR3 is TGTGCCAGTAGTATGGAGGGAATGAACACTGAAGCTTTCTTT.

This chain uses TRBV10-3 with TRBJ1-2, with D possibly being TRBD1 (6 bases). This CDR3 spans 14 amino acids. Looked up from germline, CDR1 is ENHRY and CDR2 is SYGVKD. Between the trimmed V and J ends, which lost 3 bases and 0 bases, there was a span of 8 bases. As DNA, the CDR3 is TGTGCCATCAGTGACAGGGGCCCTAACTATGGCTACACCTTC. This codes for CAISDRGPNYGYTF.

For this clone: Additional DNA sequences in this sample encode the identical CDR3. This chain connects TRBV10-3 to TRBJ1-1, with D possibly being TRBD1 (6 bases). The CDR3 covers 15 residues. The V and J ends lost 4 bases and 4 bases respectively, with 16 bases between them. Germline-derived CDR1 and CDR2 are ENHRY and SYGVKD. The CDR3 here is CAISGGQAPGTEAFF. The DNA of the CDR3 is TGTGCCATCAGTGGGGGGCAGGCCCCGGGCACTGAAGCTTTCTTT.

This clone was seen just once. CDR3 nucleotide sequence: TGTGCCAGCAGTTACGGGACAGGGGGGGAGACCCAGTACTTC. Amino acids: CASSYGTGGETQYF. This rearrangement joins TRBV25-1 to TRBJ2-5; TRBD1 matches 11 bases. Per germline, CDR1 MGHDK and CDR2 SYGVNS. The V segment lost 5 bases and the J segment 5 bases; nucleotides outside the gene matches: 4. The CDR3 is 14 amino acids. Combining the CDR3 with reference TRBV25-1 and TRBJ2-5 gives the whole variable domain EADIYQTPRYLVIGTGKKITLECSQTMGHDKMYWYQQDPGMELHLIHYSYGVNSTEKGDLSSESTVSRIRTEHFPLTLESARPSHTSQYLCASSYGTGGETQYFGPGTRLLVL.

The V call is TRBV16, the J call TRBJ1-6, with D possibly matching TRBD1 (5 bases). V lost 4 bases and J 6 bases, leaving 13 bases between the germline ends. This CDR3 spans 15 amino acids. The germline V gene encodes CDR1 KGHSY and CDR2 FQNENV. As DNA, the CDR3 is TGTGCCAGCAGCCCCCGGACGGGGGTTAATTCACCCCTCCACTTT. This gives the protein CASSPRTGVNSPLHF.

This clone was seen a few times. The gene calls are TRBV7-9 and TRBJ2-2; no clear D. The germline CDR1 and CDR2 sequences are SEHNR and FQNEAQ (reference sequence). With 4 bases removed from V and 7 bases from J, the gap between germline ends came to 10 bases. The CDR3 is made up of 13 amino acids. CDR3 sequence: CASSWTSGGELFF. Written as DNA, the CDR3 is TGTGCCAGCAGCTGGACCTCAGGCGGGGAGCTGTTTTTT.

The V and J genes are TRBV10-3 and TRBJ1-4; TRBD1 is a possible D gene (5 bases). This CDR3 has 18 amino acids. V lost 0 bases, J lost 2 bases, and 16 bases lay in between. From germline, CDR1 is ENHRY and CDR2 SYGVKD. CDR3 region: CAISESEGGRVTNEKLFF. The CDR3 DNA is TGTGCCATCAGTGAGTCGGAAGGCGGCAGGGTGACTAATGAAAAACTGTTTTTT.

V and J are TRBV7-2 and TRBJ2-7; TRBD1 might be the D (5 bases). CDR1 is SGHTA and CDR2 is FQGNSA in the germline V gene. Trimming pared 3 bases from V and 2 bases from J, leaving 17 bases between. CDR3 size: 16 residues. The CDR3 here is CASSLGPRGRAYEQYF. In DNA form, the CDR3 reads TGTGCCAGCAGCTTGGGCCCTCGCGGCAGGGCCTACGAGCAGTACTTC.

The DNA of the CDR3 is TGTGCCAGTAGTATTGCAGCCACCGGGGAGCTGTTTTTT. It yields the protein CASSIAATGELFF. The chain links TRBV19 to TRBJ2-2; no firm D call. This CDR3 has 13 residues. V was cut by 3 bases and J by 4 bases, with 6 bases left in between. Germline CDR1 is LNHDA and CDR2 is SQIVND (reference sequence).

The chain is built from TRBV27 and TRBJ2-7; 10 bases are a match to TRBD1. Trimming cost V 3 bases and J 3 bases; bases outside gene matches: 2. The CDR3 consists of 14 residues. Per the germline V gene, CDR1 is MNHEY and CDR2 is SMNVEV (reference sequence). CDR3 in DNA: TGTGCCAGCAGTTTTGACAGGGGGCGCTACGAGCAGTACTTC. Protein: CASSFDRGRYEQYF.

In this sample, this clone turned up a few times. J is TRBJ2-7 and V is TRBV28; no reliable D call. CDR3 size: 14 residues. V lost 8 bases and J 2 bases, leaving 16 bases between the germline ends. The germline V gene has CDR1 MDHEN and CDR2 SYDVKM. As DNA, the CDR3 is TGTGCCAGCGGCCCACCCGCTCTAGCCTACGAGCAGTACTTC. Its translation: CASGPPALAYEQYF.

The chain is built from TRBV4-1 and TRBJ2-1; 7 bases agree with TRBD2. The V gene's germline CDR1 is MGHRA and CDR2 YSYEKL. This CDR3 is 13 amino acids long. Unmatched junction bases numbered 13, after V lost 4 bases and J lost 16 bases. The chain's CDR3 is CASSPETSTRFFF. The CDR3 DNA follows: TGCGCCAGCAGCCCCGAGACTAGCACCCGATTCTTCTTC.

The V call is TRBV19, the J call TRBJ2-2, with 7 nucleotides matching TRBD2. Germline assignment: CDR1 LNHDA and CDR2 SQIVND (reference sequence). Unmatched junction bases numbered 6, after V lost 1 base and J lost 4 bases. CDR3 length: 16 amino acids. The CDR3 region has the DNA TGTGCCAGTAGTATAGTGGCGGGAGTGGTCACCGGGGAGCTGTTTTTT. Encoded protein: CASSIVAGVVTGELFF.

The V and J genes are TRBV6-2 or TRBV6-3 and TRBJ2-1; TRBD2 aligns across 7 bases. V gave up 2 bases and J gave up 14 bases; unmatched junction bases: 3. Germline CDR1 reads MNHEY; CDR2 reads SVGEGT. This CDR3 spans 11 amino acids. The CDR3 DNA follows: TGTGCCAGCAGTTACGGGCTAGCGGAGTTCTTC. This sequence encodes CASSYGLAEFF.

The chain couples TRBV5-6 to TRBJ1-6; TRBD1 matches 9 bases. V was pared by 0 bases and J by 6 bases, with 7 bases of the junction left unmatched. Looked up from germline, CDR1 is SGHDT and CDR2 is YYEEEE. The CDR3 is 17 amino acids. The CDR3 region has the DNA TGTGCCAGCAGCTTGGCCTACTGGGACAGGGCTAATTCACCCCTCCACTTT. Amino acids: CASSLAYWDRANSPLHF.

This sequence joins TRBV19 and TRBJ1-1; the D is unclear. Germline V CDR1 and CDR2: LNHDA, SQIVND (reference sequence). Trimming pared 7 bases from V and 5 bases from J, leaving 14 bases between. The CDR3 is 13 residues long. The chain's CDR3 is CASTQPPGTEAFF. The DNA for the CDR3 is TGTGCCAGTACCCAACCGCCGGGGACTGAAGCTTTCTTT. The full variable domain, in which reference TRBV19 and TRBJ1-1 provide the parts outside the CDR3, is DGGITQSPKYLFRKEGQNVTLSCEQNLNHDAMYWYRQDPGQGLRLIYYSQIVNDFQKGDIAEGYSVSREKKESFPLTVTSAQKNPTAFYLCASTQPPGTEAFFGQGTRLTVV.

This chain links TRBV6-6 with TRBJ2-1; 7 bases line up with TRBD2. Trimming removed 5 bases from V and 0 bases from J; junction bases left unmatched: 10. The CDR3 length is 17 residues. Germline CDR1 reads MNHNY; CDR2 reads SVGAGI (reference sequence). The chain's CDR3 is CASSPASGKDSYNEQFF. The CDR3 DNA reads as TGTGCCAGCAGTCCGGCTAGCGGTAAAGACTCCTACAATGAGCAGTTCTTC.

The chain has TRBV5-8 and TRBJ1-2; D not certain. CDR3 size: 13 residues. The germline V gene has CDR1 SGHTS and CDR2 YDEGEE. The ends were cut back, 0 bases at V and 1 base at J, with 4 bases in the middle. CDR3 in DNA: TGTGCCAGCAGCTTGGAGCGTAACTATGGCTACACCTTC. Residues: CASSLERNYGYTF.

The chain is built from TRBV6-2 or TRBV6-3 and TRBJ1-1; D remains unclear. V lost 2 bases and J lost 5, with 6 bases in between. Germline CDR1 reads MNHEY; CDR2 reads SVGEGT. The CDR3 is 12 residues long. CDR3 amino acids: CASSYTGTEAFF. The DNA for the CDR3 is TGTGCCAGCAGTTACACCGGGACTGAAGCTTTCTTT.

This clone was seen a handful of times. V usage is TRBV2 and J usage is TRBJ1-2; 8 bases are a match to TRBD1. V gave up 0 bases and J gave up 8 bases; unmatched junction bases: 5. CDR1 is SNHLY, CDR2 FYNNEI, per germline. This CDR3 comprises 14 residues. Here the CDR3 DNA reads TGTGCCAGCAGTGAAGCGGGCAGGGGGCAAGGCTACACCTTC. Translation gives CASSEAGRGQGYTF.